Listed here are 14 T cell receptor beta chains from one sample, sequenced in a study of regulatory T cells in long-lasting Graves disease. Arm-PCR of CDR3 regions and iRepertoire HTBI primers were the basis on which TCR beta libraries were built. TCRdb independently ran MiXCR on the multiplex PCR reads; one entry per CDR3 protein. Among 320,000 or so distinct CDR3 sequences listed, 15% to 20% were seen once. The time point here: newly diagnosed GD, antithyroid drugs for less than 3 months. The TCR library used RNA extracted from PBMCs. The starting material was peripheral blood mononuclear cells (PBMCs), obtained at new diagnosis, from a patient treated with antithyroid drugs. All receptors come from a female donor with Graves disease.

Points on this clonotype: A read error may be the cause here, since a much bigger clone is one base away. The chain recombines TRBV2 with TRBJ2-7, with 12 bases fitting TRBD2. There are 18 residues in the CDR3. After removal of 8 bases from V and 2 bases from J, the junction contained 16 bases not matched to a gene. CDR1 and CDR2 from the germline V gene are SNHLY and FYNNEI. The chain's CDR3 is CASSSRLAGGLTPYEQYF. In DNA form, the CDR3 reads TGTGCCAGCTCATCACGGCTAGCGGGAGGGCTGACCCCCTACGAGCAGTACTTC.

The J gene is TRBJ2-7, the V gene TRBV20-1, with 9 bases identical to TRBD1. The CDR3 is 13 residues long. V lost 6 bases to trimming and J lost 5 bases; unmatched junction nucleotides: 8. Germline assignment: CDR1 DFQATT and CDR2 SNEGSKA (reference sequence). CDR3 amino acids: CSARTGETNEQYF. CDR3 coding DNA: TGCAGTGCAAGGACAGGGGAAACTAACGAGCAGTACTTC.

This clonotype was seen ten or more times. The chain uses TRBV15 and TRBJ2-1, with D perhaps TRBD1 (6 bases). Germline loops: CDR1 LNHNV, CDR2 YYDKDF (reference sequence). This CDR3 spans 19 amino acids. V was shortened by 2 bases and J by 0 bases, with 20 bases between the two germline ends. This CDR3 reads CATSRPNVGHRSSYNEQFF. CDR3 in DNA: TGTGCCACCAGCAGACCGAACGTGGGACACCGGAGCTCCTACAATGAGCAGTTCTTC.

Notes on this clonotype: With a much larger clone just one base away, this may be a read error. Since no conserved phenylalanine or tryptophan closes the CDR3, a read error is the likely cause. In nucleotides, the CDR3 is TGTGCCAGCGAGGGGACCACAGATACGCAGTATTCT. This encodes CASEGTTDTQYS. The chain joins TRBV11-3 to TRBJ2-3; D is possibly TRBD1 or TRBD2 (5 bases each). The CDR3 covers 12 residues. Germline CDR1 and CDR2: SGHNT and YENEEA. The V and J ends lost 8 bases and 2 bases respectively, with 8 bases between them.

This clonotype was seen at least ten times. The gene calls are TRBV2 and TRBJ2-3; no clear D gene. The CDR3 totals 16 residues. Germline CDR1 reads SNHLY; CDR2 reads FYNNEI. With 6 bases removed from V and 4 bases from J, the gap between germline ends came to 20 bases. The CDR3 protein is CASSPRAARKADTQYF. CDR3 DNA: TGTGCCAGCAGCCCCCGGGCCGCCCGAAAGGCAGATACGCAGTATTTT.

This clonotype was seen ten or more times. This CDR3 reads CASSLTGQPNQPQHF. The CDR3 DNA sequence: TGCGCCAGCAGCCTGACGGGACAGCCCAATCAGCCCCAGCATTTT. The chain links TRBV5-1 to TRBJ1-5; 7 bases are shared with TRBD1. With V trimmed by 4 bases and J by 3 bases, 7 bases remained unmatched. CDR1 is SGHRS and CDR2 is YFSETQ in the germline V gene. This CDR3 comprises 15 residues. The complete variable domain, with remaining parts taken from reference TRBV5-1 and TRBJ1-5, reads KAGVTQTPRYLIKTRGQQVTLSCSPISGHRSVSWYQQTPGQGLQFLFEYFSETQRNKGNFPGRFSGRQFSNSRSEMNVSTLELGDSALYLCASSLTGQPNQPQHFGDGTRLSIL.

This clonotype came up many times. The chain joins TRBV10-3 to TRBJ2-7, with 8 bases aligning to TRBD2. The germline CDR1 and CDR2 sequences are ENHRY and SYGVKD. Trimming removed 3 bases from V and 6 bases from J; junction bases left unmatched: 7. The CDR3 is made up of 14 amino acids. The CDR3 sequence: CAISEAGTSREQYF. Here the CDR3 DNA reads TGTGCCATCAGTGAAGCCGGGACTAGTCGCGAGCAGTACTTC.

This clonotype was seen many times. The genes are TRBV27 and TRBJ1-4; D might be TRBD1 (5 bases). Trimming removed 7 bases at V and 5 bases at J, with 5 bases between. CDR1 is MNHEY and CDR2 is SMNVEV in the germline V gene (reference sequence). The CDR3 consists of 11 residues. The chain's CDR3 is CASKGNEKLFF. In nucleotides, the CDR3 is TGTGCCAGCAAGGGGAATGAAAAACTGTTTTTT.

There are many counts of this clonotype. The chain is built from TRBV18 and TRBJ2-2; a weak D match, TRBD2 (7 bases). Trimming took 9 bases from V and 1 from J, leaving 18 bases between them. Germline-derived CDR1 and CDR2 are KGHSH and LQKENI. The CDR3 length is 16 residues. The CDR3 reads CASYAGAPLNTGELFF. In nucleotides, the CDR3 is TGTGCCAGTTACGCGGGGGCGCCTTTGAACACCGGGGAGCTGTTTTTT.

This clonotype was observed many times. The chain employs TRBV18 and TRBJ2-3; 14 nucleotides line up with TRBD2. The CDR3 runs to 17 residues. The germline gives CDR1 KGHSH, CDR2 LQKENI. V gave up 3 bases and J gave up 4 bases; unmatched junction bases: 6. The CDR3 coding sequence is TGTGCCAGCTCACCGACTAGCGGGAGGGCCGGTGCAGATACGCAGTATTTT. Its translation: CASSPTSGRAGADTQYF.

This clonotype was recorded many times. V usage is TRBV28 and J usage is TRBJ2-7; D gene uncertain. Between the trimmed V and J ends, which lost 1 base and 2 bases, there was a span of 6 bases. Germline loops: CDR1 MDHEN, CDR2 SYDVKM. There are 13 residues in the CDR3. The DNA for the CDR3 is TGTGCCAGCAGTTTATCGCCCGCCTACGAGCAGTACTTC. This gives the protein CASSLSPAYEQYF.

This clonotype has a count of ten or more. V is TRBV6-1 and J is TRBJ2-2; D gene ambiguous. With 7 bases removed from V and 6 bases from J, the gap between germline ends came to 12 bases. The CDR3 sequence is 13 residues long. Germline V gene lookup returns CDR1 MNHNS and CDR2 SASEGT. CDR3 sequence: CASTSSVSGELFF. The CDR3 coding sequence is TGTGCCAGCACATCAAGCGTGTCCGGGGAGCTGTTTTTT.

The sample holds many counts of this clonotype. CDR3 sequence: CASSLAGPCEQYF. In nucleotides, the CDR3 is TGTGCCAGCAGTTTAGCAGGACCCTGCGAGCAGTACTTC. J is TRBJ2-7 and V is TRBV12-3 or TRBV12-4; D gene ambiguous. Trimming removed 0 bases from V and 6 bases from J, with 9 bases in between. The CDR3 extends over 13 amino acids.

The chain couples TRBV7-6 to TRBJ2-7, with D perhaps TRBD2 (6 bases). The V gene's germline CDR1 is SGHVS and CDR2 FNYEAQ. The CDR3 contains 13 residues. V lost 5 bases to trimming and J lost 7 bases, with 15 bases between them. The CDR3 here is CASSNGGSPEQYF. In DNA, the CDR3 is TGTGCCAGCAGCAACGGGGGTAGTCCTGAGCAGTACTTC.